This is a list of T cell receptor beta chains from one sample in a study of blood T cell repertoires in COVID-19. Clones were sequenced by immunoSEQ multiplex PCR, and TCRdb holds only the in-frame ones, with some missing. Of 150,000 to 200,000 clones listed, roughly 77% are singletons. The specimen was PBMCs or T cells enriched from blood (not recorded which). Source of these receptors: a woman aged 45-60 years with acute COVID-19. The CDR3 runs from the conserved cysteine through the conserved F or W. A D gene is named only where the DNA matches it firmly. Clone sizes are given selectively: once, few, many, or a class where the clone is expanded.

d_gene: .; len: 15; v_gene: TRBV7-2; j_gene: TRBJ1-5; abundance: few; CDR3aa: CASSFGGTGNQPQHF; CDR3nt: TGTGCCAGCAGCTTCGGGGGGACTGGCAATCAGCCCCAGCATTTT
d_gene: .; len: 15; v_gene: TRBV19; j_gene: TRBJ1-1; abundance: .; CDR3aa: CASSIPWGQTNEAFF; CDR3nt: TGTGCCAGTAGTATCCCCTGGGGACAAACTAACGAAGCTTTCTTT
d_gene: .; len: 15; v_gene: TRBV5-5; j_gene: TRBJ1-3; abundance: .; CDR3aa: CASSSGGTQGNTIYF; CDR3nt: TGTGCCAGCAGCTCCGGCGGGACTCAAGGAAACACCATATATTTT
d_gene: .; len: 13; v_gene: TRBV6-5; j_gene: TRBJ1-1; abundance: .; CDR3aa: CASSYEGRNEAFF; CDR3nt: TGTGCCAGCAGTTACGAGGGCCGGAATGAAGCTTTCTTT
d_gene: .; len: 13; v_gene: TRBV6-5; j_gene: TRBJ1-1; abundance: .; CDR3aa: CASSTQGNTEAFF; CDR3nt: TGTGCCAGCAGTACACAGGGGAACACTGAAGCTTTCTTT
d_gene: TRBD1; len: 13; v_gene: TRBV19; j_gene: TRBJ2-3; abundance: .; CDR3aa: CASATGLVDTQYF; CDR3nt: TGTGCCAGTGCGACAGGGTTGGTAGATACGCAGTATTTT
d_gene: .; len: 15; v_gene: TRBV2; j_gene: TRBJ1-5; abundance: .; CDR3aa: CASSESTGPFQPQHF; CDR3nt: TGTGCCAGCAGTGAAAGTACAGGGCCATTTCAGCCCCAGCATTTT
d_gene: .; len: 16; v_gene: TRBV28; j_gene: TRBJ2-3; abundance: few; CDR3aa: CASSPWDPGNTDTQYF; CDR3nt: TGTGCCAGCAGCCCATGGGATCCAGGGAACACAGATACGCAGTATTTT
d_gene: .; len: 14; v_gene: TRBV19; j_gene: TRBJ1-6; abundance: .; CDR3aa: CAVLGDNHNSPLHF; CDR3nt: TGTGCCGTTCTGGGAGACAATCATAATTCACCCCTCCACTTT
d_gene: TRBD1; len: 14; v_gene: TRBV30; j_gene: TRBJ1-5; abundance: few; CDR3aa: CAWTPDRGDLPQHF; CDR3nt: TGTGCCTGGACCCCGGACAGGGGAGATTTGCCCCAGCATTTT
d_gene: .; len: 14; v_gene: TRBV5-1; j_gene: TRBJ2-3; abundance: .; CDR3aa: CASRLAPSTDTQYF; CDR3nt: TGCGCCAGCAGGCTGGCACCGAGCACAGATACGCAGTATTTT
d_gene: .; len: 16; v_gene: TRBV18; j_gene: TRBJ1-6; abundance: .; CDR3aa: CASSPPEGGGRSPLHF; CDR3nt: TGTGCCAGCTCACCACCTGAGGGAGGGGGTAGGTCACCCCTCCACTTT
d_gene: TRBD2; len: 17; v_gene: TRBV6-2/TRBV6-3; j_gene: TRBJ2-2; abundance: .; CDR3aa: CASSFGVLAGHTGELFF; CDR3nt: TGTGCCAGCAGTTTTGGAGTGTTAGCGGGGCACACCGGGGAGCTGTTTTTT
d_gene: TRBD1; len: 18; v_gene: TRBV6-2/TRBV6-3; j_gene: TRBJ1-2; abundance: .; CDR3aa: CASSYGPKTGEVNYGYTF; CDR3nt: TGTGCCAGCAGTTACGGCCCTAAAACAGGGGAGGTGAACTATGGCTACACCTTC
d_gene: .; len: 12; v_gene: TRBV11-2; j_gene: TRBJ1-6; abundance: .; CDR3aa: CASSSEISPLHF; CDR3nt: TGTGCCAGCAGCTCGGAGATTTCACCCCTCCACTTT
d_gene: TRBD1; len: 16; v_gene: TRBV28; j_gene: TRBJ1-5; abundance: .; CDR3aa: CASSSPIGQGLLPQHF; CDR3nt: TGTGCCAGCAGTTCCCCCATCGGACAGGGGTTGTTACCCCAGCATTTT
d_gene: .; len: 13; v_gene: TRBV7-9; j_gene: TRBJ1-2; abundance: .; CDR3aa: CASSPSQGLGYTF; CDR3nt: TGTGCCAGCTCCCCTTCTCAGGGGCTTGGCTACACCTTC
d_gene: .; len: 15; v_gene: TRBV5-1; j_gene: TRBJ1-1; abundance: few; CDR3aa: CASSFSEEGNTEAFF; CDR3nt: TGCGCCAGCAGCTTCAGTGAGGAGGGAAACACTGAAGCTTTCTTT
d_gene: TRBD1; len: 15; v_gene: TRBV4-3; j_gene: TRBJ1-5; abundance: .; CDR3aa: CASSLTDRAGQPQHF; CDR3nt: TGCGCCAGCAGCCTCACCGACAGGGCGGGACAGCCCCAGCATTTT
d_gene: .; len: 14; v_gene: TRBV23-1; j_gene: TRBJ1-5; abundance: .; CDR3aa: CASSPRQGNQPQHF; CDR3nt: TGCGCCAGCAGTCCTCGACAGGGCAATCAGCCCCAGCATTTT
d_gene: TRBD2; len: 15; v_gene: TRBV7-3; j_gene: TRBJ2-1; abundance: .; CDR3aa: CASRPSGDSYNEQFF; CDR3nt: TGTGCCAGCAGGCCTAGCGGGGACTCCTACAATGAGCAGTTCTTC
d_gene: .; len: 15; v_gene: TRBV5-4; j_gene: TRBJ1-2; abundance: .; CDR3aa: CASSLPRGGANGYTF; CDR3nt: TGTGCCAGCAGCTTGCCCCGCGGGGGCGCAAATGGCTACACCTTC
d_gene: TRBD2; len: 12; v_gene: TRBV27; j_gene: TRBJ2-1; abundance: .; CDR3aa: CASLSGGNEQFF; CDR3nt: TGTGCCAGCCTCTCCGGGGGGAATGAGCAGTTCTTC
d_gene: TRBD2; len: 15; v_gene: TRBV2; j_gene: TRBJ2-2; abundance: .; CDR3aa: CASSQGGANTGELFF; CDR3nt: TGTGCCAGCAGTCAGGGAGGGGCTAACACCGGGGAGCTGTTTTTT
d_gene: .; len: 17; v_gene: TRBV4-2; j_gene: TRBJ1-6; abundance: .; CDR3aa: CASSQDRRATYNSPLHF; CDR3nt: TGTGCCAGCAGCCAAGATCGCAGGGCAACCTATAATTCACCCCTCCACTTT
d_gene: TRBD1; len: 16; v_gene: TRBV2; j_gene: TRBJ1-1; abundance: .; CDR3aa: CASSEGQQIRGTEAFF; CDR3nt: TGTGCCAGCAGCGAGGGACAGCAAATAAGGGGGACTGAAGCTTTCTTT
d_gene: TRBD1; len: 15; v_gene: TRBV7-8; j_gene: TRBJ1-4; abundance: .; CDR3aa: CASSPLGGVFEKLFF; CDR3nt: TGTGCCAGCAGCCCTCTAGGGGGCGTGTTTGAAAAACTGTTTTTT
d_gene: .; len: 15; v_gene: TRBV28; j_gene: TRBJ2-5; abundance: .; CDR3aa: CASSLGPTPQETQYF; CDR3nt: TGTGCCAGCAGTTTGGGCCCTACGCCGCAAGAGACCCAGTACTTC
d_gene: .; len: 14; v_gene: TRBV29-1; j_gene: TRBJ2-3; abundance: .; CDR3aa: CSVADPRGTDTQYF; CDR3nt: TGCAGCGTCGCCGACCCCAGGGGCACAGATACGCAGTATTTT
d_gene: .; len: 14; v_gene: TRBV6-5; j_gene: TRBJ1-6; abundance: .; CDR3aa: CASSTENRNSPLHF; CDR3nt: TGTGCCAGCAGCACAGAGAACAGGAATTCACCCCTCCACTTT
d_gene: .; len: 14; v_gene: TRBV28; j_gene: TRBJ1-2; abundance: .; CDR3aa: CASTPGDTNYGYTF; CDR3nt: TGTGCCAGCACGCCGGGAGATACTAACTATGGCTACACCTTC
d_gene: .; len: 15; v_gene: TRBV4-3; j_gene: TRBJ2-5; abundance: .; CDR3aa: CASSRNRVGQETQYF; CDR3nt: TGCGCCAGCAGCCGGAACAGGGTAGGCCAAGAGACCCAGTACTTC
d_gene: TRBD1; len: 14; v_gene: TRBV19; j_gene: TRBJ2-5; abundance: .; CDR3aa: CASGLGTGQETQYF; CDR3nt: TGTGCCAGCGGGTTGGGGACAGGGCAAGAGACCCAGTACTTC
d_gene: TRBD1; len: 14; v_gene: TRBV10-2; j_gene: TRBJ1-4; abundance: .; CDR3aa: CASLAGQGGEVLFF; CDR3nt: TGCGCCAGCTTAGCGGGACAGGGGGGAGAGGTACTGTTTTTT
d_gene: TRBD2; len: 16; v_gene: TRBV3-1/TRBV3-2; j_gene: TRBJ2-3; abundance: .; CDR3aa: CASSLATSGGRHTQYF; CDR3nt: TGTGCCAGCAGCCTAGCGACTAGCGGGGGCCGGCATACGCAGTATTTT
d_gene: TRBD1; len: 15; v_gene: TRBV5-1; j_gene: TRBJ1-1; abundance: .; CDR3aa: CASSIGQGSNTEAFF; CDR3nt: TGCGCCAGCAGCATAGGACAGGGCTCGAACACTGAAGCTTTCTTT
d_gene: TRBD2; len: 19; v_gene: TRBV5-1; j_gene: TRBJ2-6; abundance: .; CDR3aa: CASSLILAGGGTGANVLTF; CDR3nt: TGCGCCAGCAGCTTGATTCTAGCGGGGGGCGGTACTGGGGCCAACGTCCTGACTTTC
d_gene: .; len: 15; v_gene: TRBV6-5; j_gene: TRBJ1-2; abundance: .; CDR3aa: CASRMDSTGGYGYTF; CDR3nt: TGTGCCAGCAGGATGGACAGTACGGGGGGCTATGGCTACACCTTC
d_gene: TRBD1; len: 16; v_gene: TRBV3-1/TRBV3-2; j_gene: TRBJ1-1; abundance: .; CDR3aa: CASSVDRGRMNTEAFF; CDR3nt: TGTGCCAGCAGCGTCGACAGGGGGCGAATGAACACTGAAGCTTTCTTT
d_gene: .; len: 16; v_gene: TRBV19; j_gene: TRBJ2-3; abundance: .; CDR3aa: CASTTSGAGSTDTQYF; CDR3nt: TGTGCCAGTACCACTTCGGGCGCGGGGAGCACAGATACGCAGTATTTT
d_gene: TRBD1; len: 16; v_gene: TRBV7-2; j_gene: TRBJ2-2; abundance: .; CDR3aa: CASSLSAGGTTGELFF; CDR3nt: TGTGCCAGCAGCTTATCGGCAGGGGGTACCACCGGGGAGCTGTTTTTT
d_gene: TRBD1; len: 15; v_gene: TRBV6-4; j_gene: TRBJ1-2; abundance: .; CDR3aa: CASSEPDRGGYGYTF; CDR3nt: TGTGCCAGCAGTGAGCCGGACAGGGGGGGGTATGGCTACACCTTC
d_gene: .; len: 16; v_gene: TRBV3-1/TRBV3-2; j_gene: TRBJ2-1; abundance: .; CDR3aa: CASSPAAGARDNEQFF; CDR3nt: TGTGCCAGCAGCCCCGCGGCAGGGGCCCGCGACAATGAGCAGTTCTTC
d_gene: TRBD2; len: 15; v_gene: TRBV7-8; j_gene: TRBJ2-2; abundance: many; CDR3aa: CASSLAGGYTGELFF; CDR3nt: TGTGCCAGCAGCTTAGCGGGAGGGTACACCGGGGAGCTGTTTTTT
d_gene: .; len: 17; v_gene: TRBV19; j_gene: TRBJ1-4; abundance: .; CDR3aa: CASSSPTKGRRSEKLFF; CDR3nt: TGTGCCAGTAGTTCACCCACAAAGGGGCGCAGGAGTGAAAAACTGTTTTTT
d_gene: TRBD1; len: 17; v_gene: TRBV18; j_gene: TRBJ1-4; abundance: few; CDR3aa: CASSPLIVDRQNEKLFF; CDR3nt: TGTGCCAGCTCACCACTGATCGTGGACAGGCAAAATGAAAAACTGTTTTTT
d_gene: TRBD2; len: 17; v_gene: TRBV24-1; j_gene: TRBJ2-1; abundance: .; CDR3aa: CATSEAQRGEHRNEQFF; CDR3nt: TGTGCCACCAGTGAAGCCCAGCGGGGAGAACATCGCAATGAGCAGTTCTTC
d_gene: .; len: 17; v_gene: TRBV7-2; j_gene: TRBJ2-4; abundance: few; CDR3aa: CASSTRGSGGSRDIQYF; CDR3nt: TGTGCCAGCAGCACCAGGGGTTCCGGGGGGTCGAGGGACATTCAGTACTTC
d_gene: TRBD1; len: 14; v_gene: TRBV5-1; j_gene: TRBJ2-1; abundance: .; CDR3aa: CASSGTGGLNEQFF; CDR3nt: TGCGCCAGCAGCGGGACAGGGGGCTTGAATGAGCAGTTCTTC
d_gene: .; len: 14; v_gene: TRBV7-9; j_gene: TRBJ1-1; abundance: few; CDR3aa: CASSLQQMNTEAFF; CDR3nt: TGTGCCAGCAGCTTACAACAGATGAACACTGAAGCTTTCTTT
d_gene: .; len: 12; v_gene: TRBV25-1; j_gene: TRBJ1-6; abundance: few; CDR3aa: CASRGAGSPLHF; CDR3nt: TGTGCCAGCAGGGGGGCTGGGTCACCCCTCCACTTT
d_gene: TRBD1; len: 15; v_gene: TRBV6-8; j_gene: TRBJ2-1; abundance: .; CDR3aa: CASSFRDRGHGEQFF; CDR3nt: TGTGCCAGCAGCTTCCGGGACAGGGGGCATGGTGAGCAGTTCTTC
d_gene: .; len: 12; v_gene: TRBV10-1; j_gene: TRBJ1-4; abundance: .; CDR3aa: CASSSEGEKLFF; CDR3nt: TGCGCCAGCAGTTCTGAGGGTGAAAAACTGTTTTTT
d_gene: .; len: 11; v_gene: TRBV28; j_gene: TRBJ2-1; abundance: .; CDR3aa: CASGPRREQFF; CDR3nt: TGTGCCAGCGGCCCAAGGCGGGAGCAGTTCTTC
d_gene: .; len: 13; v_gene: TRBV7-6; j_gene: TRBJ1-1; abundance: .; CDR3aa: CASSLGGGTEAFF; CDR3nt: TGTGCCAGCAGCCTAGGGGGGGGTACTGAAGCTTTCTTT
d_gene: .; len: 16; v_gene: TRBV29-1; j_gene: TRBJ2-1; abundance: .; CDR3aa: CSGGASGPRRGNEQFF; CDR3nt: TGCAGCGGGGGGGCTAGCGGACCTAGGAGGGGCAATGAGCAGTTCTTC
d_gene: .; len: 13; v_gene: TRBV9; j_gene: TRBJ1-2; abundance: once; CDR3aa: CASSVGTNYGYTF; CDR3nt: TGTGCCAGCAGCGTCGGGACAAATTATGGCTACACCTTC
d_gene: .; len: 15; v_gene: TRBV7-9; j_gene: TRBJ1-1; abundance: many; CDR3aa: CASSAIQGTNTEAFF; CDR3nt: TGTGCCAGCAGCGCAATACAGGGTACGAACACTGAAGCTTTCTTT
d_gene: .; len: 14; v_gene: TRBV6-4; j_gene: TRBJ1-2; abundance: .; CDR3aa: CASSATDRTAGYTF; CDR3nt: TGTGCCAGCAGTGCCACCGACAGGACCGCTGGCTACACCTTC
d_gene: TRBD2; len: 13; v_gene: TRBV3-1/TRBV3-2; j_gene: TRBJ2-5; abundance: .; CDR3aa: CASNGLVKETQYF; CDR3nt: TGTGCCAGCAACGGACTAGTGAAAGAGACCCAGTACTTC